The 9 T cell receptor beta chains in this list originate from one sample, sequenced in a study of T cells in Graves' hyperthyroidism and ophthalmopathy. Researchers took RNA transcripts and amplified the TCR beta CDR3 regions from them. First-round RT-PCR targeting the TCR CDR3 was performed with the HTBI primer set. From the multiplex PCR reads, TCRdb called clonotypes with MiXCR, one entry per CDR3 protein. The sample contains about 400,000 distinct CDR3 sequences, over 12% of which appear only once. The sequenced sample was blood. These receptor sequences come from a middle-aged man with Graves' ophthalmopathy.

This clonotype came up many times. V and J are TRBV29-1 and TRBJ2-3; no clear D gene. V lost 5 bases and J 5 bases, leaving 14 bases between the germline ends. Germline V lookup: CDR1 SQVTM, CDR2 ANQGSEA. The CDR3 consists of 13 residues. The CDR3 sequence: CSVKTTVGDTQYF. In DNA, the CDR3 is TGCAGCGTTAAGACCACCGTAGGAGATACGCAGTATTTT.

This sequence joins TRBV3-1 and TRBJ2-1, with a weak D call TRBD2 (6 bases). The CDR3 totals 15 residues. Deletions cut 0 bases from V and 5 bases from J, with 11 bases between. From germline, CDR1 is LGHDT and CDR2 YNNKEL (reference sequence). The CDR3 sequence: CASSQDRGTHNEQFF. The CDR3 coding sequence is TGTGCCAGCAGCCAAGATCGGGGGACCCACAATGAGCAGTTCTTC.

The rearrangement uses TRBV25-1 and TRBJ2-5, with 11 bases lining up with TRBD2. The V gene end was trimmed by 4 bases and the J gene end by 2 bases; junction bases not matched to a gene: 6. The CDR3 spans 16 residues. The germline V gene has CDR1 MGHDK and CDR2 SYGVNS. CDR3 sequence (DNA): TGTGCCAGCAGTGGGGGCCTAGCGGGGGGACAAGAGACCCAGTACTTC. It encodes CASSGGLAGGQETQYF.

This clonotype was found many times. The genes are TRBV3-1 and TRBJ1-2; D remains unclear. V lost 0 bases and J lost 9, with 5 bases in between. Per the germline V gene, CDR1 is LGHDT and CDR2 is YNNKEL (reference sequence). The CDR3 sequence is 11 residues long. The CDR3 sequence: CASSQDLSYTF. The CDR3 DNA follows: TGTGCCAGCAGCCAAGATCTTAGCTACACCTTC.

This clonotype came up a few times. The rearrangement links TRBV5-1 to TRBJ1-1, with D possibly TRBD1 on 5 matching bases. The CDR3 length is 14 residues. The germline V gene encodes CDR1 SGHRS and CDR2 YFSETQ. Trimming pared 4 bases from V and 4 bases from J, leaving 14 bases between. DNA of the CDR3: TGCGCCAGCAGCGGTACCAGGGTGGGCACTGAAGCTTTCTTT. Protein: CASSGTRVGTEAFF.

This clonotype showed up many times. The genes are TRBV25-1 and TRBJ2-2; no reliable D call. The CDR3 is 12 residues long. Trimming left V 6 bases short and J 3 bases short, with 5 bases between. Germline-derived CDR1 and CDR2 are MGHDK and SYGVNS. This chain's CDR3 is CASRRDTGELFF. CDR3 bases: TGTGCCAGCAGAAGGGACACCGGGGAGCTGTTTTTT.

This clonotype was seen a few times. The gene calls are TRBV6-1 and TRBJ2-2, with D perhaps matching TRBD1 or TRBD2 (5 bases each). V was clipped by 6 bases and J by 5 bases, with 16 bases between them. The germline CDR1 and CDR2 sequences are MNHNS and SASEGT. The CDR3 is 15 residues long. CDR3 coding DNA: TGTGCCAGCAGCGAGGGACGGAGACTTACCGGGGAGCTGTTTTTT. Translation: CASSEGRRLTGELFF.

The sample holds many counts of this clonotype. V is TRBV7-3 and J is TRBJ2-3; possibly TRBD1 or TRBD2 for D (5 bases each). This CDR3 has 15 amino acids. Germline CDR1 and CDR2: SGHTA and FQGTGA. V was shortened by 5 bases and J by 4 bases, with 16 bases between the two germline ends. CDR3 loop: CASSLGTSPPDTQYF. Written as DNA, the CDR3 is TGTGCCAGCAGCCTAGGGACCAGCCCCCCAGATACGCAGTATTTT.

This clonotype was recorded at least ten times. The CDR3 reads CASSRGLQETQYF. CDR3 coding DNA: TGTGCCAGCTCACGAGGACTTCAAGAGACCCAGTACTTC. This chain uses TRBV18 with TRBJ2-5; the D gene is possibly TRBD2 (5 bases). Looked up from germline, CDR1 is KGHSH and CDR2 is LQKENI. V was trimmed by 4 bases and J by 2 bases, leaving 8 bases between them. The CDR3 covers 13 residues. Drawing the rest from reference TRBV18 and TRBJ2-5, the complete variable domain is NAGVMQNPRHLVRRRGQEARLRCSPMKGHSHVYWYRQLPEEGLKFMVYLQKENIIDESGMPKERFSAEFPKEGPSILRIQQVVRGDSAAYFCASSRGLQETQYFGPGTRLLVL.